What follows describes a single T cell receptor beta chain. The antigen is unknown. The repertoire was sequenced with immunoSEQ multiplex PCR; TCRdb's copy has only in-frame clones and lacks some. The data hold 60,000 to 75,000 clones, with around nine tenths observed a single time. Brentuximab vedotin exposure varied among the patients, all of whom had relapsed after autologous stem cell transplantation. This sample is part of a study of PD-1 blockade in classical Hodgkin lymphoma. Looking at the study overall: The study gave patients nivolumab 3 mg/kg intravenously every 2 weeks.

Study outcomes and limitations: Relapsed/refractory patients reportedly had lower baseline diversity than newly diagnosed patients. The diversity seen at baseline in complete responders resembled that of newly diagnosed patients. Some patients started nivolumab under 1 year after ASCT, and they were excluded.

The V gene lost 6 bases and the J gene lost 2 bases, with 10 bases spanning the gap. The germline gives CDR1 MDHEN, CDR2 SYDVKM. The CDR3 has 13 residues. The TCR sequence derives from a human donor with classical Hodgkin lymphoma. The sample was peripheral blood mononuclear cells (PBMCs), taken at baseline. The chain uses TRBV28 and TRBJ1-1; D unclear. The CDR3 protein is CASSRGVNTEAFF. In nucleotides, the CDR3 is TGTGCCAGCAGCCGCGGGGTTAACACTGAAGCTTTCTTT.